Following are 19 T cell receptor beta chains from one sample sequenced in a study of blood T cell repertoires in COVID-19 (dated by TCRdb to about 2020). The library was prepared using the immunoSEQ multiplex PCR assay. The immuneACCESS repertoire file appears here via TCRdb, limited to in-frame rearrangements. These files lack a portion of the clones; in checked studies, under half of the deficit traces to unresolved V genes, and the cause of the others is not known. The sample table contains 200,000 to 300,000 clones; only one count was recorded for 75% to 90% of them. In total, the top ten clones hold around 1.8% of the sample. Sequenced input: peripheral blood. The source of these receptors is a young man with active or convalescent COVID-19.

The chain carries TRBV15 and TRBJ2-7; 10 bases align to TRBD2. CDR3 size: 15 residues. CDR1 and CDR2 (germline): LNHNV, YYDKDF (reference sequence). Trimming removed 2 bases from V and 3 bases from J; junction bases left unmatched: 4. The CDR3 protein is CATSRPSGGNYEQYF. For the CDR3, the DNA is TGTGCCACCAGCAGACCTAGCGGGGGAAACTACGAGCAGTACTTC.

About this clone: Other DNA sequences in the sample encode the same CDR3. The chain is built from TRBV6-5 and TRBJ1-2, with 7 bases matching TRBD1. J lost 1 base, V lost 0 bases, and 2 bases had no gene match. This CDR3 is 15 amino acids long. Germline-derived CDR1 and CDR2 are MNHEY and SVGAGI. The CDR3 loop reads CASSYSRQGNYGYTF. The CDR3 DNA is TGTGCCAGCAGTTACTCGAGACAGGGTAACTATGGCTACACCTTC.

CDR3 DNA: TGTGCCAGCAGTGAAACAGGTCCAAATCAGCCCCAGCATTTT. It translates to CASSETGPNQPQHF. The gene calls are TRBV2 and TRBJ1-5, with D possibly matching TRBD1 (5 bases). The CDR3 is 14 amino acids. The germline V gene encodes CDR1 SNHLY and CDR2 FYNNEI. V lost 2 bases and J lost 4, with 9 bases in between. Based on the CDR3 plus reference TRBV2 and TRBJ1-5, the full variable domain is EPEVTQTPSHQVTQMGQEVILRCVPISNHLYFYWYRQILGQKVEFLVSFYNNEISEKSEIFDDQFSVERPDGSNFTLKIRSTKLEDSAMYFCASSETGPNQPQHFGDGTRLSIL.

The CDR3 is CASSWEKGEKLFF. Here the CDR3 DNA reads TGCGCCAGCAGCTGGGAGAAGGGCGAAAAACTGTTTTTT. V and J are TRBV5-1 and TRBJ1-4; D is ambiguous. The CDR3 is made up of 13 amino acids. The V gene lost 3 bases and the J gene lost 8 bases, with 11 bases spanning the gap. Germline V gives CDR1 SGHRS, CDR2 YFSETQ.

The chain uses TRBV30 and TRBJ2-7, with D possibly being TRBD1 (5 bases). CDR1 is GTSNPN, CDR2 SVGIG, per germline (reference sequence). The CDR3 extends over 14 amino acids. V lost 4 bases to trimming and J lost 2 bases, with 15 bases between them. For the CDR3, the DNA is TGTGCCTGGATATCGACAGATAAGCCCTACGAGCAGTACTTC. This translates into CAWISTDKPYEQYF.

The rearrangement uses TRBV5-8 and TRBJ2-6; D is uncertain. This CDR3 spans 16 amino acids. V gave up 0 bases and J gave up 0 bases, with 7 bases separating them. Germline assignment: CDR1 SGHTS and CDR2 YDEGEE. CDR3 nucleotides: TGTGCCAGCAGCTTGGGGTTACTCTCTGGGGCCAACGTCCTGACTTTC. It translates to CASSLGLLSGANVLTF.

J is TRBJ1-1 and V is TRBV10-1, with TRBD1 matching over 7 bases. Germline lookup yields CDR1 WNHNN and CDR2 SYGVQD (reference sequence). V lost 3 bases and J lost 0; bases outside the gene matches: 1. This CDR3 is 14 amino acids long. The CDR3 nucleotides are TGCGCCAGCAGTGAAGGGACAGTGAACACTGAAGCTTTCTTT. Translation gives CASSEGTVNTEAFF.

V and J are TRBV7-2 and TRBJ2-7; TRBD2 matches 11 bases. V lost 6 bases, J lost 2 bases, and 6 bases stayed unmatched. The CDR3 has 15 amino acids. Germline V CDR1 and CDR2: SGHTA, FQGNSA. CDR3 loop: CASRRGLAGAYEQYF. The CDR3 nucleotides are TGTGCCAGCAGACGAGGACTAGCGGGTGCCTACGAGCAGTACTTC.

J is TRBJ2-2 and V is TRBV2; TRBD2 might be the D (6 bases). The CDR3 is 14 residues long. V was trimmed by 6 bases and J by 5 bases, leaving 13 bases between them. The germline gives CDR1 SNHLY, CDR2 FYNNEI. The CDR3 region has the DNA TGTGCCAGCAGGCGGGGCCTCGAGACCGGGGAGCTGTTTTTT. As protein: CASRRGLETGELFF.

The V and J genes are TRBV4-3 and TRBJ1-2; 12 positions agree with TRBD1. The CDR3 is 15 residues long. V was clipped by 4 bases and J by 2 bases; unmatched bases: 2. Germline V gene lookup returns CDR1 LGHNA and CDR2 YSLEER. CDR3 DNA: TGCGCCAGCAGCCTAGGGACAGGGGGCAACTATGGCTACACCTTC. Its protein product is CASSLGTGGNYGYTF.

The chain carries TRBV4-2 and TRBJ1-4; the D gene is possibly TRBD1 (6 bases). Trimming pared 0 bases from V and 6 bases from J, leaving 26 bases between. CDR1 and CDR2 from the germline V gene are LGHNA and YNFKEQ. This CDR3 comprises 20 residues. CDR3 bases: TGTGCCAGCAGCCAAGATTTGGGCACAGGCGGAAGGGGGGGAGATGAAAAACTGTTTTTT. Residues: CASSQDLGTGGRGGDEKLFF.

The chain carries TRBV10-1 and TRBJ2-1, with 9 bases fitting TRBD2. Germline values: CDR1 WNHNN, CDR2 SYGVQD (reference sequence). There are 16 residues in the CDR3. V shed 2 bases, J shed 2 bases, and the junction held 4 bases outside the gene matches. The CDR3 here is CASSENKRGAYNEQFF. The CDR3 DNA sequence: TGCGCCAGCAGTGAGAATAAGCGGGGGGCCTACAATGAGCAGTTCTTC.

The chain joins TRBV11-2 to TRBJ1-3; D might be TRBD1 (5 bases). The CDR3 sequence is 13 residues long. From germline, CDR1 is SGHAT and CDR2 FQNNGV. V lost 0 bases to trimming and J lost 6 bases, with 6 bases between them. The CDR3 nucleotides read TGTGCCAGCAGCTTAGACAGGGAAAACACCATATATTTT. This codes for CASSLDRENTIYF.

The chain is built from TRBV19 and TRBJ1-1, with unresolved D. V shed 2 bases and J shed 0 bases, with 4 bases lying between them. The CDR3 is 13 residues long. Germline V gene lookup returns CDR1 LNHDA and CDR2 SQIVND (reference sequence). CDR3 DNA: TGTGCCAGTAGTATACGAGTGAACACTGAAGCTTTCTTT. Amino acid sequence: CASSIRVNTEAFF.

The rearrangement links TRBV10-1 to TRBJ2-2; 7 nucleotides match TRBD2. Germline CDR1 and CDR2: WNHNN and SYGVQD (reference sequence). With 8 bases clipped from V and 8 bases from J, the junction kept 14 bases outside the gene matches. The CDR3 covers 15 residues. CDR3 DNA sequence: TGCGCCAGCGGAAACCCCCGGGGGGTTCTAGGGGAGCTGTTTTTT. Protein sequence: CASGNPRGVLGELFF.

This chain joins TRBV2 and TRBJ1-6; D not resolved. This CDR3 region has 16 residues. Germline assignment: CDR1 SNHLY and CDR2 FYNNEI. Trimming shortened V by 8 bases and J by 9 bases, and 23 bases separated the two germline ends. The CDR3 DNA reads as TGTGCCAGCTTGCCTCCCGGGAGGGTGGAATCTTCACCCCTCCACTTT. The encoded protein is CASLPPGRVESSPLHF.

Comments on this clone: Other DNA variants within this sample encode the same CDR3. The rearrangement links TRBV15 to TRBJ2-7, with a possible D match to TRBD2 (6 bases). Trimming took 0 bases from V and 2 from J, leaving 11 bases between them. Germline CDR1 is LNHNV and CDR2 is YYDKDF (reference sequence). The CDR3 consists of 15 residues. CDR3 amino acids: CATSREREGTYEQYF. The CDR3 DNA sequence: TGTGCCACCAGCAGAGAGCGGGAAGGCACCTACGAGCAGTACTTC.

The CDR3 coding sequence is TGTGCCAGTAGTATCAACAAGATCTATGGCTACACCTTC. Its protein product is CASSINKIYGYTF. The gene calls are TRBV19 and TRBJ1-2; D not resolved. V dropped 3 bases and J dropped 4 bases, with 9 bases sitting between them. The germline gives CDR1 LNHDA, CDR2 SQIVND (reference sequence). The CDR3 is made up of 13 amino acids. Variable domain in full (rest from reference TRBV19 and TRBJ1-2): DGGITQSPKYLFRKEGQNVTLSCEQNLNHDAMYWYRQDPGQGLRLIYYSQIVNDFQKGDIAEGYSVSREKKESFPLTVTSAQKNPTAFYLCASSINKIYGYTFGSGTRLTVV.

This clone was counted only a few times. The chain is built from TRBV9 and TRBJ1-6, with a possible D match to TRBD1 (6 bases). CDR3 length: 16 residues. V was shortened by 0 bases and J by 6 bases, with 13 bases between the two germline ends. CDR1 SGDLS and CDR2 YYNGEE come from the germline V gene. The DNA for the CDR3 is TGTGCCAGCAGCGTAGATGGGGGGGCGTCTAATTCACCCCTCCACTTT. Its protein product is CASSVDGGASNSPLHF.